A selection of T cell receptor beta chains follows, all from one sample in a study of post-analysis software for immune sequencing data. TCRdb passed the PCR reads through MiXCR, listing each CDR3 protein once. Of about 400,000 distinct CDR3 sequences detected, less than 40% appear once; the ten largest clones hold roughly 13%. The material sequenced was blood. The receptor source for this set is a girl aged 10 to 17 with multiple sclerosis. CDR3s include the opening cysteine and the closing phenylalanine or tryptophan. The order of the fields is clone size, V gene, J gene, D gene, CDR3 protein, CDR3 DNA. The D gene is left open where the match is weak. Only some rows state a clone size, as once, few, many or a class for expanded clones.

size: few; V: TRBV10-3; J: TRBJ1-4; D: -; CDR3: CAISDSATNEKLFF; DNA: TGTGCCATCAGCGACAGTGCAACTAATGAAAAACTGTTTTTT
size: few; V: TRBV24-1; J: TRBJ2-1; D: -; CDR3: CATRQSSYNEQFF; DNA: TGTGCCACCCGCCAGAGCTCCTACAATGAGCAGTTCTTC
size: -; V: TRBV29-1; J: TRBJ2-7; D: -; CDR3: CSVEVQGLGYEQYF; DNA: TGCAGCGTTGAAGTCCAGGGCCTAGGCTACGAGCAGTACTTC
size: -; V: TRBV12-3/TRBV12-4; J: TRBJ2-7; D: TRBD2; CDR3: CASRPSGGAVEQYF; DNA: TGTGCCAGCAGACCCAGCGGGGGGGCGGTCGAGCAGTACTTC
size: few; V: TRBV7-6; J: TRBJ2-3; D: -; CDR3: CASSPHIGGGVSTDTQYF; DNA: TGTGCCAGCAGCCCCCATATAGGGGGTGGCGTTTCCACAGATACGCAGTATTTT
size: few; V: TRBV12-3/TRBV12-4; J: TRBJ2-3; D: -; CDR3: CAVKSKGGGRTDTQYF; DNA: TGTGCCGTCAAATCCAAGGGGGGAGGGAGGACAGATACGCAGTATTTT
size: few; V: TRBV6-5; J: TRBJ1-2; D: TRBD1; CDR3: CASTPTRDRGPYGYTF; DNA: TGTGCCAGCACTCCTACGAGGGACAGGGGTCCCTATGGCTACACCTTC
size: -; V: TRBV7-3; J: TRBJ2-3; D: -; CDR3: CASSLTWKDTQYF; DNA: TGTGCCAGCAGCTTAACGTGGAAAGATACGCAGTATTTT
size: -; V: TRBV7-3; J: TRBJ2-3; D: -; CDR3: CASSLNQADTQYF; DNA: TGTGCCAGCAGCTTAAACCAGGCAGATACGCAGTATTTT
size: -; V: TRBV30; J: TRBJ2-1; D: -; CDR3: CAWSVEGAYNEQFF; DNA: TGTGCCTGGAGTGTGGAAGGGGCGTACAATGAGCAGTTCTTC
size: few; V: TRBV20-1; J: TRBJ2-7; D: TRBD2; CDR3: CSATLAGGLNSYEQYF; DNA: TGCAGTGCTACGCTAGCGGGGGGGCTGAACTCCTACGAGCAGTACTTC
size: -; V: TRBV20-1; J: TRBJ2-3; D: -; CDR3: CSAIEPWGTDTQYF; DNA: TGCAGTGCTATAGAGCCGTGGGGCACAGATACGCAGTATTTT
size: few; V: TRBV6-5; J: TRBJ1-6; D: -; CDR3: CASGPGTNSPLHF; DNA: TGTGCCAGCGGGCCGGGCACTAATTCACCCCTCCACTTT
size: -; V: TRBV7-9; J: TRBJ2-1; D: -; CDR3: CASSLGSVGTDHEQFF; DNA: TGTGCCAGCAGCTTAGGATCGGTTGGAACAGACCATGAGCAGTTCTTC
size: -; V: TRBV28; J: TRBJ2-5; D: -; CDR3: CASRPTGLRETQYF; DNA: TGTGCCAGCAGACCAACCGGGCTAAGGGAGACCCAGTACTTC
size: -; V: TRBV19; J: TRBJ1-1; D: -; CDR3: CASSIEMNTEAFF; DNA: TGTGCCAGTAGTATAGAAATGAACACTGAAGCTTTCTTT
size: -; V: TRBV5-1; J: TRBJ1-1; D: -; CDR3: CASSVAGGYSEAFF; DNA: TGCGCCAGCAGCGTGGCGGGGGGCTACAGTGAAGCTTTCTTT
size: -; V: TRBV6-1; J: TRBJ2-1; D: TRBD1; CDR3: CASSVQRQGYNEQFF; DNA: TGTGCCAGCAGTGTTCAAAGACAGGGTTACAATGAGCAGTTCTTC
size: -; V: TRBV7-9; J: TRBJ2-7; D: TRBD1; CDR3: CASSPRTGTDEQYF; DNA: TGTGCCAGCAGCCCACGGACAGGGACTGACGAGCAGTACTTC
size: -; V: TRBV27; J: TRBJ2-7; D: -; CDR3: CASGRYEQYF; DNA: TGTGCCAGCGGGAGGTACGAGCAGTACTTC
size: -; V: TRBV7-9; J: TRBJ1-4; D: -; CDR3: CASSPSAWVGEKLFF; DNA: TGTGCCAGCAGCCCCAGTGCCTGGGTTGGTGAAAAACTGTTTTTT
size: -; V: TRBV7-9; J: TRBJ2-7; D: -; CDR3: CASSPRGGSGEQYF; DNA: TGTGCCAGCAGCCCCCGAGGTGGGTCAGGCGAGCAGTACTTC
size: few; V: TRBV20-1; J: TRBJ1-6; D: -; CDR3: CSAGQPNSPLHF; DNA: TGCAGTGCTGGACAGCCCAATTCACCCCTCCACTTT
size: many; V: TRBV12-3/TRBV12-4; J: TRBJ1-5; D: -; CDR3: CASSLGGSSNQPQHF; DNA: TGTGCCAGCAGTTTAGGCGGATCAAGCAATCAGCCCCAGCATTTT
size: few; V: TRBV5-1; J: TRBJ2-3; D: -; CDR3: CASSPGEADTQYF; DNA: TGCGCCAGCAGCCCCGGGGAGGCAGATACGCAGTATTTT
size: -; V: TRBV12-3/TRBV12-4; J: TRBJ2-3; D: -; CDR3: CASSQRDGTDTQYF; DNA: TGTGCCAGCAGCCAACGGGACGGTACAGATACGCAGTATTTT
size: few; V: TRBV21-1; J: TRBJ1-4; D: -; CDR3: CASSLRSHRTGKDEKLFF; DNA: TGTGCCAGCAGCCTCAGAAGCCACCGGACAGGGAAGGATGAAAAACTGTTTTTT